This T cell receptor beta chain was found in a study of OX40 agonist ivuxolimab in advanced cancers. Concerning the study at large: Ivuxolimab, which targeted the costimulatory receptor OX40 (CD134), was an agonistic, fully human IgG2 monoclonal antibody. Intravenous ivuxolimab was administered to patients every 2 weeks at six dose levels: 0.01, 0.1, 0.3, 1.5, 3 and 10 mg/kg. Of the approximately 50 patients in dose escalation, about 20 had hepatocellular carcinoma, some 15 had melanoma, 9 had renal cell carcinoma and 9 had head and neck cancer. A male proportion of almost 85% and a mean age of approximately 61 years, ranging from about 23 to 90, were recorded for the dose-escalation cohort. Patients were allowed to have had prior anti-PD-1, anti-PD-L1 or anti-CTLA-4 therapy, and around 40% of the dose-escalation patients had previously received checkpoint inhibitors. Partial responses were achieved by three dose-escalation patients, of whom one had hepatocellular carcinoma and two had cutaneous melanoma. The point of sequencing TCRbeta in the periphery was to test whether ivuxolimab changed TCR sequence diversity and drove clonal T-cell expansion. The paper describes the monotherapy dose-escalation part (N of about 54 patients) of the phase I trial of ivuxolimab.

Overall study outcomes, separate from this receptor: In the 0.1-3.0 mg/kg groups, partial responders had among the lowest normalized peripheral clonal expansion, particularly in CD8+ T cells. At doses from 0.1 to 3.0 mg/kg, clonal expansion was seen in both CD4+ and CD8+ blood T cells between baseline and week 6. On average, CD8+ T cells showed more expanded clones than CD4+ T cells after ivuxolimab. Low levels of normalized T-cell clonal expansion were also seen in some patients who did not respond. Antigen specificity was not determined for the clonally expanded peripheral T cells.

As concerns this clone: Its antigen remains unidentified. No qualities accompany the bases; no much larger clone lies one base away.

The trial excluded patients who had a history of autoimmune disease or who were on systemic immunosuppression. Peripheral blood for TCR sequencing was drawn from every dose cohort at baseline, at cycle 4 day 1 and at cycle 7 day 1. Samples came from an open-label, multicenter, first-in-human phase I dose-escalation trial of ivuxolimab. The trial enrolled adults with locally advanced or metastatic head and neck squamous cell, hepatocellular, melanoma or renal cell carcinoma. CD4+ and CD8+ T cells were sorted separately from peripheral blood before TCR sequencing. Genomic DNA was isolated from the sorted cells so that the TCRbeta CDR3 region could be sequenced. TCRbeta CDR3 regions were sequenced using the immunoSEQ Assay. TCRdb mirrors the immuneACCESS table, restricted to in-frame sequences. Some clones are absent from its copies; in checked studies, under half trace to an unresolved V gene, and the reason for the others is unknown. The table for this sample lists about 35,000 clones; 84% of them were counted only once. Approximately 1.8% of the sample is held by the ten biggest clonotypes.

Taken from the germline V gene, the CDR1 and CDR2 loops are KGHSH and LQKENI. Taken from cysteine to phenylalanine, the CDR3 has 16 residues. Only the CDR3 portion is preserved as DNA: 48 bases, with reading frame beginning at the first base. The germline ends are 12 bases apart after V is trimmed by 0 bases and J by 1 base. The TCR was taken from an adult with an advanced solid tumor such as melanoma, head and neck, liver or kidney cancer. The chain is encoded by TRBV18 joined to TRBJ2-5; the D gene is not confidently resolved. Here the sequenced sample was CD4+ or CD8+ T cells sorted from blood, taken in a trial of the OX40 agonist ivuxolimab. The CDR3 in this case is CASSPPHRLLQETQYF. The DNA sequence is given as TGTGCCAGCTCACCACCGCACAGATTACTCCAAGAGACCCAGTACTTC.